The present TCR beta chain was sequenced within a study of response to subunit inactivated influenza vaccine. General study results and limits: Seasonal influenza vaccination, on each occasion, was suggested by the authors to recruit few new T cells.

A remark on this clonotype: The antigen is unknown.

In TCRdb, the RT-PCR reads were re-called with MiXCR into one record per CDR3 protein. Of 200,000 to 300,000 distinct CDR3 sequences detected, 10% to 15% appear once; the ten largest clones hold less than 8.5%. V lost 2 bases, J lost 5 bases, and 6 bases lay in between. The V gene's germline CDR1 is SGHTA and CDR2 FQGNSA. This CDR3 spans 12 amino acids. This TCR derives from a man over 45 who received an inactivated influenza vaccine. This chain uses TRBV7-2 with TRBJ2-5; D gene uncertain. Sequences were derived from non-naive T cells sorted from PBMCs, sampled less than 15 days before vaccination. This CDR3 is CASSLTQETQYF. CDR3 DNA: TGTGCCAGCAGCTTAACCCAGGAGACCCAGTACTTC.